The subject of this entry is one TCR beta chain. The ends lost 2 bases at V and 7 bases at J; junction bases unmatched: 7. The CDR3 totals 16 residues. Germline CDR1 is KGHSH and CDR2 is LQKENI. The sample comes from a study of blood T cell repertoires in COVID-19. At the level of the study: Samples of COVID-19 (acute and convalescent) were obtained from the United States, Italy and Spain.

Original analysis: For nucleated cells, counts were estimated from reference gene primer amplification. Repertoires were generated with immunoSEQ multiplex PCR, while TCRdb's copy carries only in-frame clones and drops some. Clone size and the V and J calls come from that table; the DNA yielded D and trimming. This table has under 120,000 clones, over 75% appearing once. This chain joins TRBV18 and TRBJ2-3; 12 positions agree with TRBD2. Sequenced input: peripheral blood. The sequence was collected from an elderly woman with acute or convalescent COVID-19. The CDR3 DNA reads TGTGCCAGCTCACCAAACCCGACTAGCGGGGGTTATACGCAGTATTTT. Its translation: CASSPNPTSGGYTQYF.